This TCR beta chain was observed in a study of control samples from healthy donors and cancer patients. V dropped 5 bases and J dropped 0; count of bases not matched to a gene: 7. The CDR3 is made up of 16 amino acids. In germline, CDR1 is SQVTM, CDR2 ANQGSEA. This clone was picked up one time. The repertoire was sequenced with immunoSEQ multiplex PCR; TCRdb's copy has only in-frame clones and lacks some. The sample consists of 60,000 to 75,000 clones, 70% to 90% of them appearing once. This clonotype was sampled from a woman aged 45-65 years with head and neck cancer. V is TRBV29-1 and J is TRBJ2-2, with 9 bases lining up with TRBD1. Sample: PBMCs. The CDR3: CSVQQGAGSNTGELFF. The DNA for the CDR3 is TGCAGCGTTCAACAGGGGGCGGGTTCGAACACCGGGGAGCTGTTTTTT.